The 27 T cell receptor beta chains given below trace back to one sample, sequenced in a study of molecular identifiers for immune sequencing clone quantification. MiXCR, run by TCRdb on the PCR reads, gives a single entry per CDR3 protein. The data contain about 510,000 distinct CDR3 sequences, around 23% of them seen just once; the ten biggest clones take up over 0.6%. Sequencing used naive CD8+ T cells from blood, with Jurkat cell RNA spiked in. Indicated subset: FACS-sorted CD8+CD4-CCR7+CD45RA+ naive T cells. The receptors derive from a human donor in good health. Some libraries in this study had Jurkat cell RNA spiked in.

This clonotype was seen repeatedly, ten times or more. The gene calls are TRBV7-9 and TRBJ1-1; D may be TRBD1 (6 bases). The germline V and J ends were trimmed by 4 bases and 4 bases, with 28 bases remaining between them. From germline, CDR1 is SEHNR and CDR2 FQNEAQ (reference sequence). This CDR3 region has 19 residues. CDR3 DNA: TGTGCCAGCAGCTCCGACAGGTTCGGGGACTCCGTTATCCCCACTGAAGCTTTCTTT. It encodes CASSSDRFGDSVIPTEAFF.

The chain couples TRBV5-1 to TRBJ2-7; D is unclear. Germline loops: CDR1 SGHRS, CDR2 YFSETQ. With 0 bases removed from V and 0 bases from J, the gap between germline ends came to 7 bases. The CDR3 runs to 14 residues. The CDR3 DNA follows: TGCGCCAGCAGCTTGGACAGATACTCCTACGAGCAGTACTTC. This codes for CASSLDRYSYEQYF.

The genes are TRBV20-1 and TRBJ2-7, with D perhaps TRBD1 (6 bases). This CDR3 contains 15 residues. The ends were cut back, 0 bases at V and 0 bases at J, with 12 bases in the middle. In germline, CDR1 is DFQATT, CDR2 SNEGSKA (reference sequence). CDR3 coding DNA: TGCAGTGCTAGAGATCATCAGGGGATCTCCTACGAGCAGTACTTC. It encodes CSARDHQGISYEQYF.

This clonotype was counted once. A read error may explain this, as a much larger clone is one base away. The chain combines TRBV7-9 with TRBJ2-5; D is uncertain. Germline CDR1 is SEHNR and CDR2 is FQNEAQ (reference sequence). This CDR3 is built from 14 residues. The CDR3 reads CASSQDVDEEPQYF. CDR3 coding DNA: TGTGCCAGCAGCCAGGACGTAGACGAAGAGCCCCAGTACTTC. Filled out from reference TRBV7-9 and TRBJ2-5, the complete variable domain reads DTGVSQNPRHKITKRGQNVTFRCDPISEHNRLYWYRQTLGQGPEFLTYFQNEAQLEKSRLLSDRFSAERPKGSFSTLEIQRTEQGDSAMYLCASSQDVDEEPQYFGPGTRLLVL.

The chain has TRBV4-3 and TRBJ2-7; D gene uncertain. In germline, CDR1 is LGHNA, CDR2 YSLEER. V gave up 0 bases and J gave up 3 bases, with 9 bases separating them. The CDR3 length is 14 residues. The CDR3 nucleotides read TGCGCCAGCAGCCAAGAAACAGAACTCTACGAGCAGTACTTC. It specifies CASSQETELYEQYF.

This chain joins TRBV28 and TRBJ2-5, with 9 bases identical to TRBD1. The CDR3 spans 16 residues. Germline V CDR1 and CDR2: MDHEN, SYDVKM. The V gene end was trimmed by 3 bases and the J gene end by 7 bases; junction bases not matched to a gene: 12. CDR3 nucleotides: TGTGCCAGCAGTTTCACCACAGGGGGCAATCGAGTGACCCAGTACTTC. Translating it yields CASSFTTGGNRVTQYF.

This clonotype was counted ten times or more. V usage is TRBV25-1 and J usage is TRBJ1-1; perhaps TRBD1 as D (5 bases). The CDR3 covers 17 residues. Per the germline V gene, CDR1 is MGHDK and CDR2 is SYGVNS. Trimming pared 0 bases from V and 1 base from J, leaving 15 bases between. CDR3 protein: CASSEYGHPEANTEAFF. CDR3 sequence (DNA): TGTGCCAGCAGTGAATATGGACATCCTGAGGCGAACACTGAAGCTTTCTTT.

The J gene is TRBJ2-5, the V gene TRBV29-1; TRBD1 matches 10 bases. The ends lost 1 base at V and 4 bases at J; junction bases unmatched: 3. Germline V CDR1 and CDR2: SQVTM, ANQGSEA. The CDR3 totals 14 residues. Here the CDR3 reads CSVEGWTGGETQYF. For the CDR3, the DNA is TGCAGCGTTGAAGGATGGACAGGGGGAGAGACCCAGTACTTC. Full variable domain (missing parts from reference TRBV29-1 and TRBJ2-5): SAVISQKPSRDICQRGTSLTIQCQVDSQVTMMFWYRQQPGQSLTLIATANQGSEATYESGFVIDKFPISRPNLTFSTLTVSNMSPEDSSIYLCSVEGWTGGETQYFGPGTRLLVL.

The V and J genes are TRBV29-1 and TRBJ2-5, with 14 bases matching TRBD2. This CDR3 contains 18 residues. Losses at the gene ends were 4 bases for V and 0 bases for J; bases not matched to a gene: 10. The germline V gene encodes CDR1 SQVTM and CDR2 ANQGSEA. The CDR3 here is CSVAGRLAGGVYQETQYF. The CDR3 nucleotides are TGCAGCGTTGCAGGGAGACTAGCGGGGGGGGTGTACCAAGAGACCCAGTACTTC.

Notes on this clonotype: This may be a read error, as it is one base from a much larger clone. V usage is TRBV29-1 and J usage is TRBJ2-2; the match to TRBD2 covers 7 bases. Germline V CDR1 and CDR2: SQVTM, ANQGSEA. The length of the CDR3 is 12 residues. J gave up 6 bases and V 4 bases, and 2 bases lay outside the gene matches. The CDR3 loop reads CSVVRGAGELFF. The CDR3 region has the DNA TGCAGCGTTGTTCGGGGGGCCGGGGAGCTGTTTTTT.

This clonotype was seen a handful of times. The rearrangement uses TRBV7-6 and TRBJ1-5, with D hard to call. CDR3 size: 15 residues. Germline V gene data show CDR1 as SGHVS and CDR2 as FNYEAQ. V shed 3 bases and J shed 0 bases, with 9 bases lying between them. Here the CDR3 reads CASSFDDTSNQPQHF. Written as DNA, the CDR3 is TGTGCCAGCAGCTTCGACGACACTAGCAATCAGCCCCAGCATTTT.

This clonotype occurred a few times. This chain links TRBV30 with TRBJ1-5; no reliable D call. The V end was cut by 1 base, the J end by 2 bases, with 6 bases between. CDR3 length: 13 amino acids. Germline values: CDR1 GTSNPN, CDR2 SVGIG (reference sequence). CDR3 residues: CAWSGQGNQPQHF. CDR3 bases: TGTGCCTGGAGTGGACAAGGCAATCAGCCCCAGCATTTT.

This chain joins TRBV4-3 and TRBJ2-7, with a tentative D call TRBD2 (5 bases). Germline CDR1 LGHNA, CDR2 YSLEER. The V end lost 1 base, the J end lost 6 bases, and 16 bases lay between the germline ends. The CDR3 is made up of 15 amino acids. DNA for the CDR3: TGCGCCAGCAGCCAAGTTAGTACGGGAATCTCCGAGCAGTACTTC. Its translation is CASSQVSTGISEQYF.

This clonotype was detected a few times. The chain employs TRBV20-1 and TRBJ2-7; D gene ambiguous. Germline CDR1 reads DFQATT; CDR2 reads SNEGSKA (reference sequence). CDR3 length: 16 amino acids. The V and J ends lost 0 bases and 0 bases respectively, with 15 bases between them. CDR3 DNA sequence: TGCAGTGCTAGAGATTCAGGACCGCATAGCTCCTACGAGCAGTACTTC. Residues: CSARDSGPHSSYEQYF.

Only a few counts were recorded for this clonotype. This chain joins TRBV20-1 and TRBJ1-5, with 10 positions matching TRBD1. Trimming took 4 bases from V and 11 from J; bases not matched to a gene: 14. Germline lookup yields CDR1 DFQATT and CDR2 SNEGSKA (reference sequence). The CDR3 length is 15 residues. CDR3 region: CSAILRGQGPLAQHF. In nucleotides, the CDR3 is TGCAGTGCTATTCTGAGGGGACAGGGGCCACTGGCCCAGCATTTT.

In its sample, this clonotype was seen a few times. The V gene is TRBV10-3, the J gene TRBJ2-1; D remains unclear. The germline V and J ends were trimmed by 4 bases and 3 bases, with 10 bases remaining between them. This CDR3 is 14 amino acids long. Germline CDR1 reads ENHRY; CDR2 reads SYGVKD. The CDR3 DNA is TGTGCCATCAGTGGGCTAGAGAACTACAATGAGCAGTTCTTC. Translating it yields CAISGLENYNEQFF.

Notes on this clonotype: One junction end disagrees with the germline gene, perhaps due to a read error. The V call is TRBV4-1, the J call TRBJ2-7, with D tentatively TRBD2 (6 bases). This CDR3 comprises 16 residues. CDR1 MGHRA and CDR2 YSYEKL come from the germline V gene. CDR3 nucleotides: TGCGCCAACAGCCAAGATTTATCGGGGGACGGAGGCGAGCAGTACTTC. Its protein product is CANSQDLSGDGGEQYF.

As regards this clonotype: Sequence at one end of the junction differs from germline and may be a read error. The chain links TRBV14 to TRBJ2-1, with 10 bases aligning to TRBD2. The CDR3 is made up of 17 amino acids. The germline V gene encodes CDR1 SGHDN and CDR2 FVKESK. The CDR3 reads CASSQISGRPSYHEQFF. CDR3 nucleotides: TGTGCCAGCAGCCAGATTAGCGGGAGGCCCTCCTACCATGAGCAGTTCTTC.

There are a few counts of this clonotype. V and J are TRBV20-1 and TRBJ2-1; perhaps TRBD2 as D (6 bases). The germline CDR1 and CDR2 sequences are DFQATT and SNEGSKA (reference sequence). V was shortened by 5 bases and J by 8 bases, with 13 bases between the two germline ends. CDR3 length: 12 amino acids. CDR3 DNA sequence: TGCAGTGCTGAGTCCGGAGGGGATGAGCAGTTCTTC. As protein: CSAESGGDEQFF.

V is TRBV12-3 or TRBV12-4 and J is TRBJ2-1; perhaps D is TRBD1 or TRBD2 (6 bases each). The germline V and J ends were trimmed by 4 bases and 9 bases, with 28 bases remaining between them. The CDR3 consists of 18 residues. In DNA form, the CDR3 reads TGTGCCAGCAGTTCAACGGGGGCCCGACTTAGGGTCATCGGTGAGCAGTTCTTC. Amino acids: CASSSTGARLRVIGEQFF.

The table lists this clonotype with a few counts. V and J are TRBV30 and TRBJ2-3; the D gene is possibly TRBD2 (6 bases). The ends were cut back, 2 bases at V and 0 bases at J, with 12 bases in the middle. This CDR3 is 15 amino acids long. Germline CDR1 reads GTSNPN; CDR2 reads SVGIG (reference sequence). The CDR3 spells CAWSLGRSSTDTQYF. CDR3 coding DNA: TGTGCCTGGAGTCTCGGGAGATCTAGCACAGATACGCAGTATTTT.

As concerns this clonotype: One junction end does not reproduce the germline sequence, and a read error may be involved. The chain joins TRBV19 to TRBJ2-7; 7 bases map to TRBD1. This CDR3 is 14 amino acids long. The germline gives CDR1 LNHDA, CDR2 SQIVND (reference sequence). The CDR3 spells CASSISGQSYERYF. CDR3 nucleotide sequence: TGTGCCAGTAGTATTTCGGGACAGAGCTACGAGCGGTACTTC.

Regarding this clonotype: The junction departs from germline at one end; a sequencing error may be responsible. The CDR3 sequence is CASSLAADRANQPQQF. In DNA form, the CDR3 reads TGTGCCAGCAGCTTAGCTGCCGACAGGGCGAATCAGCCCCAGCAATTT. V gene TRBV7-8 combines with J gene TRBJ1-5, with 7 bases that match TRBD1. The CDR3 runs to 16 residues. The V gene's germline CDR1 is SGHVS and CDR2 FQNEAQ.

At least ten counts were recorded for this clonotype. The CDR3 region has the DNA TGTGCCAGCAGCCGGACAGTAGCTAATGAAAAACTGTTTTTT. Its translation: CASSRTVANEKLFF. The rearrangement links TRBV7-6 to TRBJ1-4, with a possible D match to TRBD1 (6 bases). Germline loops: CDR1 SGHVS, CDR2 FNYEAQ. V dropped 5 bases and J dropped 3 bases, with 10 bases sitting between them. The CDR3 has 14 residues.

In this sample, this clonotype turned up a few times. Being one base from a much bigger clone, this may be a read error. This rearrangement joins TRBV6-2 or TRBV6-3 to TRBJ1-1; the D is unclear. Germline V gene sequence: CDR1 MNHEY, CDR2 SVGEGT. The CDR3 has 12 amino acids. Trimming pared 2 bases from V and 4 bases from J, leaving 5 bases between. The CDR3 DNA sequence: TGTGCCAGCAGTTACGCAGCCACTGAAGCTTTCTTT. It encodes CASSYAATEAFF.

As DNA, the CDR3 is TGTGCCAGCAGCTCTCCGGGACTCCTTCCATCTCTCTCTGGAAACACCATATATTTT. Its translation is CASSSPGLLPSLSGNTIYF. The rearrangement links TRBV11-2 to TRBJ1-3; D may be TRBD1 (5 bases). The CDR3 consists of 19 residues. The germline CDR1 and CDR2 sequences are SGHAT and FQNNGV. V was shortened by 4 bases and J by 0 bases, with 22 bases between the two germline ends.

V and J are TRBV11-2 and TRBJ1-1; D unresolved. Germline loops: CDR1 SGHAT, CDR2 FQNNGV. This CDR3 has 15 amino acids. The germline V and J ends were trimmed by 0 bases and 2 bases, with 10 bases remaining between them. Here the CDR3 reads CASSLDLTRNTEAFF. CDR3 nucleotides: TGTGCCAGCAGCTTAGATCTAACCCGAAACACTGAAGCTTTCTTT.